The next 5 T cell receptor beta chains were all read from a single sample in a study of Graves' ophthalmopathy and Graves' hyperthyroidism. The study amplified TCR beta CDR3 regions using RNA transcripts. The first-round RT-PCR employed HTBI primers together with the Qiagen OneStep RT-PCR kit. A multiplex PCR was then performed as the second round. TCRdb re-analysed the multiplex PCR reads in MiXCR, keeping a single row per CDR3 protein. In the table there are 600,000 to 650,000 distinct CDR3 sequences, approximately 21% of which are singletons. What was sequenced was peripheral blood. The source is a woman between 18 and 30 years old with stable Graves' hyperthyroidism. Some clones in this sample may be carry-over from other donors' samples.

Many counts were recorded for this clonotype. This chain links TRBV5-1 with TRBJ1-1; D is perhaps TRBD1 (6 bases). With 5 bases removed from V and 1 base from J, the gap between germline ends came to 12 bases. The CDR3 extends over 14 amino acids. Germline loops: CDR1 SGHRS, CDR2 YFSETQ. The CDR3 DNA reads as TGCGCCAGCAGTCTCCGGGACAAGAACACTGAAGCTTTCTTT. Translation gives CASSLRDKNTEAFF.

The chain combines TRBV6-1 with TRBJ2-5; 10 nucleotides agree with TRBD1. CDR1 is MNHNS and CDR2 is SASEGT in the germline V gene. V lost 5 bases, J lost 6 bases, and 6 bases stayed unmatched. The CDR3 runs to 14 residues. The CDR3 region is CASSTTGGAQTQYF. The CDR3 DNA sequence: TGTGCCAGCAGTACGACAGGGGGCGCCCAGACCCAGTACTTC.

With regard to this clonotype: The CDR3 end shows no conserved phenylalanine or tryptophan, and so a read error is likely. V is TRBV27 and J is TRBJ2-2, with D hard to call. The V and J ends lost 5 bases and 2 bases respectively, with 12 bases between them. Germline V gives CDR1 MNHEY, CDR2 SMNVEV (reference sequence). CDR3 length: 15 residues. As DNA, the CDR3 is TGTGCCAGCAGTCCCCGGTCCAGCAACACCGGGGAGCTGTTTTAT. This encodes CASSPRSSNTGELFY.

This clonotype was seen repeatedly, ten times or more. The chain links TRBV19 to TRBJ1-5, with D uncertain. This CDR3 has 13 residues. The V gene's germline CDR1 is LNHDA and CDR2 SQIVND (reference sequence). The V end was cut by 7 bases, the J end by 4 bases, with 11 bases between. The CDR3 loop reads CASTEEGNQPQHF. The CDR3 DNA is TGTGCCAGTACCGAAGAAGGGAATCAGCCCCAGCATTTT. Full variable domain (outside the CDR3, taken from reference TRBV19 and TRBJ1-5): DGGITQSPKYLFRKEGQNVTLSCEQNLNHDAMYWYRQDPGQGLRLIYYSQIVNDFQKGDIAEGYSVSREKKESFPLTVTSAQKNPTAFYLCASTEEGNQPQHFGDGTRLSIL.

This clonotype occurred many times. The V call is TRBV6-1, the J call TRBJ2-3; D ambiguous. Germline V CDR1 and CDR2: MNHNS, SASEGT. The CDR3 has 12 amino acids. Trimming cost V 6 bases and J 3 bases, with 7 bases left between them. The CDR3 here is CASRTGTDTQYF. The CDR3 coding sequence is TGTGCCAGCAGAACCGGTACAGATACGCAGTATTTT.